This T cell receptor beta chain emerged from a study of blood T cell repertoires in COVID-19. The protocol was immunoSEQ multiplex PCR, while the TCRdb copy is restricted to in-frame clones and leaves out a portion. Of 390,000 or so clones listed, around 92% are singletons. Germline loops: CDR1 MNHEY, CDR2 SVGEGT. The CDR3 is made up of 15 amino acids. The J segment lost 9 bases and the V segment lost 4 bases, leaving 8 bases of the junction unmatched. This clone was seen a single time. Sequenced input: peripheral blood. The rearrangement uses TRBV6-2 or TRBV6-3 and TRBJ1-6, with TRBD1 matching 8 bases. This clonotype originated in a woman in her 30s with COVID-19, enrolled during active disease. The CDR3 DNA sequence: TGTGCCAGCAGTTCGGACAGGGTTCTCTCTTCACCCCTCCACTTT. Translation: CASSSDRVLSSPLHF.